This T cell receptor beta chain was observed in a study of CD8 T cells in Susac syndrome. Trimming removed 8 bases from V and 5 bases from J, with 18 bases in between. This CDR3 is 14 amino acids long. Per germline, CDR1 MDHEN and CDR2 SYDVKM. RNA totalling about 0.45 to 1 ug underwent reverse transcription with random hexamers. TCRdb re-called the immunoSEQ multiplex PCR reads through MiXCR, storing one row per CDR3 protein. The sample holds approximately 300,000 distinct CDR3 sequences, 70% to 90% seen once. This chain connects TRBV28 to TRBJ1-2; D may be TRBD1 (5 bases). This receptor was identified in a human donor with multiple sclerosis. The sequencing sample was made of CD8+ T cells from PBMCs. Here the CDR3 reads CASGTYDGRYGYTF. The CDR3 DNA reads as TGTGCCAGCGGGACTTATGACGGCAGGTATGGCTACACCTTC.